The 18 T cell receptor beta chains given below trace back to one sample, sequenced in a study of blood T cell repertoires in COVID-19. This table comes from immunoSEQ multiplex PCR, and its TCRdb copy is limited to in-frame clones, with some not included. The repertoire holds 150,000 or so clones, with around 91% as singletons. The specimen was peripheral blood. All receptors derive from a man aged 18 to 30 with COVID-19, enrolled during active disease.

The rearrangement joins TRBV6-5 to TRBJ1-1; perhaps TRBD1 as D (6 bases). CDR1 and CDR2 (germline): MNHEY, SVGAGI. The CDR3 has 14 residues. Trimming took 0 bases from V and 4 from J, leaving 9 bases between them. The CDR3 region has the DNA TGTGCCAGCAGTTACTCTCAGGGGAGCACTGAAGCTTTCTTT. Residues: CASSYSQGSTEAFF.

A remark on this clone: At one end the junction does not follow the germline gene, possibly because of a read error. The chain recombines TRBV28 with TRBJ1-4; D is unclear. This CDR3 region has 11 residues. Germline assignment: CDR1 MDHEN and CDR2 SYDVKM. The CDR3 loop reads CASSSSGKLLF. The CDR3 DNA reads TGTGCCAGCAGTTCCTCGGGAAAACTGCTTTTT.

The V gene is TRBV6-5, the J gene TRBJ1-6; weak D call: TRBD1 (6 bases). Trimming took 6 bases from V and 9 from J, leaving 18 bases between them. The germline V gene has CDR1 MNHEY and CDR2 SVGAGI. The CDR3 spans 15 residues. This CDR3 is CASSRRGEGASPLHF. In DNA form, the CDR3 reads TGTGCCAGCAGCCGAAGGGGGGAGGGTGCTTCACCCCTCCACTTT.

This chain links TRBV3-1 (or the pseudogene TRBV3-2) with TRBJ2-1, with 14 positions matching TRBD2. J lost 4 bases, V lost 4 bases, and 3 bases had no gene match. Germline assignment: CDR1 LGHDT and CDR2 YNNKEL (reference sequence). The CDR3 is 16 amino acids. Here the CDR3 DNA reads TGTGCCAGCAGCCTCGGACTAGCGGGGGGTTACAATGAGCAGTTCTTC. Its protein product is CASSLGLAGGYNEQFF.

The V gene is TRBV18, the J gene TRBJ2-7, with D hard to call. Deletions cut 2 bases from V and 2 bases from J, with 10 bases between. This CDR3 spans 14 amino acids. Looked up from germline, CDR1 is KGHSH and CDR2 is LQKENI. CDR3 DNA sequence: TGTGCCAGCTCACCAGTAACAACAGCCTACGAGCAGTACTTC. It encodes CASSPVTTAYEQYF. The entire variable domain, with the rest obtained from reference TRBV18 and TRBJ2-7, is as follows: NAGVMQNPRHLVRRRGQEARLRCSPMKGHSHVYWYRQLPEEGLKFMVYLQKENIIDESGMPKERFSAEFPKEGPSILRIQQVVRGDSAAYFCASSPVTTAYEQYFGPGTRLTVT.

The chain carries TRBV28 and TRBJ2-1; 12 bases fit TRBD2. Germline-derived CDR1 and CDR2 are MDHEN and SYDVKM. V lost 6 bases to trimming and J lost 8 bases; unmatched junction nucleotides: 5. The CDR3 runs to 14 residues. For the CDR3, the DNA is TGTGCCAGCAGGCCTGGACTAGCGGGATATGAGCAGTTCTTC. Protein: CASRPGLAGYEQFF.

This clone has only a few counts. The rearrangement uses TRBV25-1 and TRBJ1-2; unclear D gene. The V end was cut by 3 bases, the J end by 8 bases, with 16 bases between. The CDR3 contains 14 residues. Germline V CDR1 and CDR2: MGHDK, SYGVNS. The chain's CDR3 is CASSDNLAGRGYTF. The CDR3 DNA reads as TGTGCCAGCAGTGATAACTTGGCAGGTCGCGGCTACACCTTC.

The chain recombines TRBV28 with TRBJ2-3; D may be TRBD2 (5 bases). Trimming pared 2 bases from V and 0 bases from J, leaving 9 bases between. The CDR3 is 15 amino acids. Germline CDR1 MDHEN, CDR2 SYDVKM. The CDR3 DNA reads TGTGCCAGCAGTTTAGGCGGGTCTAGCACAGATACGCAGTATTTT. This gives the protein CASSLGGSSTDTQYF.

The chain carries TRBV9 and TRBJ1-1, with D possibly TRBD1 on 5 matching bases. Looked up from germline, CDR1 is SGDLS and CDR2 is YYNGEE. V was trimmed by 0 bases and J by 7 bases, leaving 7 bases between them. CDR3 length: 12 amino acids. The CDR3 DNA sequence: TGTGCCAGCAGCGTAGAGGGGATTGAAGCTTTCTTT. It yields the protein CASSVEGIEAFF.

The chain couples TRBV30 to TRBJ2-6; 10 nucleotides agree with TRBD1. CDR1 and CDR2 (germline): GTSNPN, SVGIG (reference sequence). This CDR3 comprises 17 residues. V shed 8 bases, J shed 0 bases, and the junction held 10 bases outside the gene matches. The CDR3 bases are TGTGCCACCGACTCGACAGGGGGCATCTCTGGGGCCAACGTCCTGACTTTC. This encodes CATDSTGGISGANVLTF.

The rearrangement uses TRBV29-1 and TRBJ2-7; 9 positions match TRBD1. V gave up 3 bases and J gave up 2 bases; unmatched junction bases: 8. The CDR3 extends over 15 amino acids. Germline-derived CDR1 and CDR2 are SQVTM and ANQGSEA. CDR3 amino acids: CSVDDRGGNTYEQYF. The CDR3 coding sequence is TGCAGCGTTGATGACAGGGGGGGTAACACCTACGAGCAGTACTTC.

The chain employs TRBV18 and TRBJ2-5; 8 bases match TRBD1. Germline lookup yields CDR1 KGHSH and CDR2 LQKENI. With V trimmed by 5 bases and J by 1 base, 6 bases remained unmatched. This CDR3 contains 15 residues. DNA of the CDR3: TGTGCCAGCTCAACGGGACAGGTCTCCCAAGAGACCCAGTACTTC. This encodes CASSTGQVSQETQYF.

The gene calls are TRBV6-1 and TRBJ2-5; weak D call: TRBD2 (6 bases). Germline loops: CDR1 MNHNS, CDR2 SASEGT. This CDR3 is 14 amino acids long. The V end was cut by 2 bases, the J end by 7 bases, with 14 bases between. CDR3 region: CASSETEGIVTQYF. The CDR3 DNA is TGTGCCAGCAGTGAAACGGAGGGTATCGTGACCCAGTACTTC.

The rearrangement uses TRBV7-2 and TRBJ1-5, with D maybe TRBD1 (6 bases). The germline CDR1 and CDR2 sequences are SGHTA and FQGNSA. With 5 bases removed from V and 4 bases from J, the gap between germline ends came to 18 bases. The length of the CDR3 is 16 residues. The CDR3 loop is CASSPEAGARNQPQHF. CDR3 DNA sequence: TGTGCCAGCAGCCCCGAGGCGGGGGCGAGGAATCAGCCCCAGCATTTT.

This chain uses TRBV4-2 with TRBJ2-7, with unresolved D. The CDR3 consists of 12 residues. Germline lookup yields CDR1 LGHNA and CDR2 YNFKEQ. The V end lost 0 bases, the J end lost 4 bases, and 4 bases lay between the germline ends. Here the CDR3 reads CASSQDTYEQYF. The CDR3 DNA follows: TGTGCCAGCAGCCAAGATACTTACGAGCAGTACTTC.

The chain employs TRBV27 and TRBJ2-3, with 8 bases aligning to TRBD2. The length of the CDR3 is 16 residues. Germline values: CDR1 MNHEY, CDR2 SMNVEV (reference sequence). Unmatched junction bases numbered 9, after V lost 2 bases and J lost 5 bases. CDR3 in DNA: TGTGCCAGCAGTTTACTGACGGGAGGGCCTGGAGATACGCAGTATTTT. Residues: CASSLLTGGPGDTQYF.

The chain is built from TRBV7-2 and TRBJ1-1, with D possibly TRBD1 on 5 matching bases. The germline V and J ends were trimmed by 3 bases and 4 bases, with 15 bases remaining between them. The germline V gene has CDR1 SGHTA and CDR2 FQGNSA. The CDR3 sequence is 15 residues long. The CDR3 DNA sequence: TGTGCCAGCAGCTTTCTAGGGGCCGGAGTCACTGAAGCTTTCTTT. Its protein is CASSFLGAGVTEAFF.

This clone was seen a single time. The gene calls are TRBV10-1 and TRBJ2-2; D remains unclear. Germline V gene data show CDR1 as WNHNN and CDR2 as SYGVQD (reference sequence). V lost 0 bases and J lost 7, with 9 bases in between. This CDR3 is 14 amino acids long. Written as DNA, the CDR3 is TGCGCCAGCAGTGAGTCACGGCGGTTCGGGGAGCTGTTTTTT. It encodes CASSESRRFGELFF.